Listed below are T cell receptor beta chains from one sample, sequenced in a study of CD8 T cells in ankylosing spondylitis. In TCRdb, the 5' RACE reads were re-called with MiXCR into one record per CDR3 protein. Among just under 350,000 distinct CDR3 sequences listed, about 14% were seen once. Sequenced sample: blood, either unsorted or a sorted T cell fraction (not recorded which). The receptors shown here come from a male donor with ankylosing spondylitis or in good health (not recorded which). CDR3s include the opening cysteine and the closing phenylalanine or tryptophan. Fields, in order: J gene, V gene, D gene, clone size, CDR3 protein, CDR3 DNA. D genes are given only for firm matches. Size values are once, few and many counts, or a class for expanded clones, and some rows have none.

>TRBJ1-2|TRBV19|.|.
CASSSSGREGYTF
TGTGCCAGTAGTTCGAGCGGCCGGGAAGGCTACACCTTC
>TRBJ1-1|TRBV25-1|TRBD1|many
CASSEYRTGYQEAFF
TGTGCCAGCAGTGAATATAGGACAGGGTATCAGGAAGCTTTCTTT
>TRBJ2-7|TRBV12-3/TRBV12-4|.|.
CASSTPGYSYEQYF
TGTGCCAGCAGTACCCCGGGATACTCCTACGAGCAGTACTTC
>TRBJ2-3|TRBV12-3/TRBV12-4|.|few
CASSYKHTVLVVDTQYF
TGTGCCAGCAGTTACAAACATACGGTACTAGTGGTAGATACGCAGTATTTT
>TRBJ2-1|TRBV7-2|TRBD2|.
CASSPSGRTYNEQFF
TGTGCCAGCAGCCCTAGCGGTCGTACTTACAATGAGCAGTTCTTC
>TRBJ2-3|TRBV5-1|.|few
CASSLGHLNGGTDTQYF
TGCGCCAGCAGCTTGGGACACCTAAACGGAGGCACAGATACGCAGTATTTT
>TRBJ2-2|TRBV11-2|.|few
CASSLVGGKIGELFF
TGTGCCAGCAGCTTAGTTGGCGGGAAGATCGGGGAGCTGTTTTTT
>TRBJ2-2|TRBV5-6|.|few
CASSPWDHMNTGELFF
TGTGCCAGCAGCCCTTGGGACCACATGAACACCGGGGAGCTGTTTTTT
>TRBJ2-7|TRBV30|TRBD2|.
CAWGRAGEQYF
TGTGCCTGGGGGAGGGCGGGGGAGCAGTACTTC
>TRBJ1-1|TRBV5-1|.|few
CASSSGTGAPNTEAFF
TGCGCCAGCAGCTCCGGGACCGGGGCCCCGAACACTGAAGCTTTCTTT
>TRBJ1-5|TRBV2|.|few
CASRDGQRGNQPQHF
TGTGCCAGCAGGGACGGCCAGCGGGGCAATCAGCCCCAGCATTTT
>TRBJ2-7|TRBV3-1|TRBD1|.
CASSQVLGLTGVEQYF
TGTGCCAGCAGCCAAGTCCTCGGCTTGACAGGGGTCGAGCAGTACTTC
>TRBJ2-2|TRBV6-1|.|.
CASSRELTGELFF
TGTGCCAGCAGTAGGGAACTCACCGGGGAGCTGTTTTTT
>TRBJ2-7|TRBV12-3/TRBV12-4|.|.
CASSFLLEQYF
TGTGCCAGCAGTTTTTTACTCGAGCAGTACTTC
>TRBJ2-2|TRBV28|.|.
CASTPVGGGSTGELFF
TGTGCCAGCACCCCGGTGGGAGGGGGCAGTACCGGGGAGCTGTTTTTT
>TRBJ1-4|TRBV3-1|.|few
CASSQTRGAREKLFF
TGTGCCAGCAGCCAAACAAGAGGAGCCAGGGAAAAACTGTTTTTT
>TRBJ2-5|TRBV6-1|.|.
CASRQKQETQYF
TGTGCCAGCAGACAGAAGCAAGAGACCCAGTACTTC
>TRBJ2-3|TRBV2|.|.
CASSEAADTQYF
TGTGCCAGCAGTGAAGCTGCAGATACGCAGTATTTT
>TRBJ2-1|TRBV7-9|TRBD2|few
CASSPLAGGVNEQFF
TGTGCCAGCAGCCCTTTAGCGGGGGGCGTCAATGAGCAGTTCTTC
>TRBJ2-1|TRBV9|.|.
CASSSRLLISYNEQFF
TGTGCCAGCAGCTCCAGGCTCCTCATCTCCTACAATGAGCAGTTCTTC
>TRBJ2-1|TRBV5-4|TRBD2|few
CASSLAGGPSYNEQFF
TGTGCCAGCAGCTTGGCGGGAGGGCCCTCCTACAATGAGCAGTTCTTC
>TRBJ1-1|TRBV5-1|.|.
CASSYTTGNEAFF
TGCGCCAGCAGTTATACCACAGGGAATGAAGCTTTCTTT
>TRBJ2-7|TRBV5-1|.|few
CASSSNLQGDYEQYF
TGCGCCAGCAGCTCGAACTTACAGGGAGACTACGAGCAGTACTTC
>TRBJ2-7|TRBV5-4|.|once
CASSRGSGERRLEQYF
TGTGCCAGCAGCCGAGGGTCGGGGGAACGGAGACTCGAGCAGTACTTC
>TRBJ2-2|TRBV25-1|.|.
CASSEQGPANTGELFF
TGTGCCAGCAGTGAACAGGGGCCGGCGAACACCGGGGAGCTGTTTTTT
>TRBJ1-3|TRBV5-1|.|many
CASRGSGNTIYF
TGTGCCAGCAGAGGTTCTGGAAACACCATATATTTT
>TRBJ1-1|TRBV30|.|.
CAWRGQGNTEAFF
TGTGCCTGGAGAGGTCAGGGGAACACTGAAGCTTTCTTT
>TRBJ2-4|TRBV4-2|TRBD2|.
CASSQVVATSGGPRDIQYF
TGTGCCAGCAGCCAAGTAGTAGCTACTAGCGGGGGGCCGAGAGACATTCAGTACTTC
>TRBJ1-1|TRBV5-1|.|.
CASSFRPDANTEAFF
TGCGCCAGCAGCTTTCGGCCGGACGCGAACACTGAAGCTTTCTTT
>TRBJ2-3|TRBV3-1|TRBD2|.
CASSPGLAVFQRDTQYF
TGTGCCAGCAGCCCGGGACTAGCGGTCTTCCAGAGGGATACGCAGTATTTT
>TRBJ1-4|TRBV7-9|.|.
CASSLPLGEKLFF
TGTGCCAGCAGCCTCCCCCTGGGGGAAAAACTGTTTTTT
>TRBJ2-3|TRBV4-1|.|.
CASSDAGGQGLDTQYF
TGCGCCAGCAGCGACGCGGGGGGACAGGGTTTAGATACGCAGTATTTT
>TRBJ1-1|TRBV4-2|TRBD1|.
CASSGGGERVNTEAFF
TGTGCCAGCAGCGGAGGGGGCGAGAGGGTTAACACTGAAGCTTTCTTT
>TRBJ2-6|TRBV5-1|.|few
CASTRDTSSGANVLTF
TGCGCCAGTACCCGGGACACGAGCTCTGGGGCCAACGTCCTGACTTTC
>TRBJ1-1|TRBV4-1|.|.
CASSQVPIIVGFNTEAFF
TGCGCCAGCAGCCAAGTTCCTATCATTGTTGGCTTTAACACTGAAGCTTTCTTT
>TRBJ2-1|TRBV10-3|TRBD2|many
CAISDRGGFYNEQFF
TGTGCCATCAGTGATCGGGGGGGATTTTACAATGAGCAGTTCTTC
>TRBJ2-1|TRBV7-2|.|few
CASSGTQEWGEQFF
TGTGCCAGCTCCGGGACACAGGAATGGGGTGAGCAGTTCTTC
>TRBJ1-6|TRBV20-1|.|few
CSAREPPNSPLHF
TGCAGTGCCCGAGAACCGCCGAATTCACCCCTCCACTTT
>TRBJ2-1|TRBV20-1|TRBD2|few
CSARVAGGSYNEQFF
TGCAGTGCTAGAGTTGCGGGAGGCTCCTACAATGAGCAGTTCTTC
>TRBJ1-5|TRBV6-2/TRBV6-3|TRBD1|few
CASSYTQGSNQPQHF
TGTGCCAGCAGTTACACACAGGGGAGCAATCAGCCCCAGCATTTT
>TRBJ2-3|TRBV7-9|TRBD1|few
CASSFRGPDTQYF
TGTGCCAGCAGTTTCAGGGGGCCAGATACGCAGTATTTT
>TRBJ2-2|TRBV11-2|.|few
CASSFYRGERAGELFF
TGTGCCAGCAGCTTTTACCGAGGGGAAAGGGCCGGGGAGCTGTTTTTT
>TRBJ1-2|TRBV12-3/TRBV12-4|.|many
CASSWPGIDGYTF
TGTGCCAGCAGTTGGCCGGGAATAGATGGCTACACCTTC
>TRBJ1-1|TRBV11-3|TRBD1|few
CASSYDTGGNTEAFF
TGTGCCAGCAGCTACGATACAGGGGGCAACACTGAAGCTTTCTTT
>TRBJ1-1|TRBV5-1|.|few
CASSSSWGTSGTEAFF
TGCGCCAGCAGCTCGTCGTGGGGGACATCGGGCACTGAAGCTTTCTTT
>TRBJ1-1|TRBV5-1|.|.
CASSLGPKGEAFF
TGCGCCAGCAGCCTGGGTCCGAAAGGTGAAGCTTTCTTT
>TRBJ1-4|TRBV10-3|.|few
CAISARPNEKLFF
TGTGCCATCTCGGCGAGGCCAAATGAAAAACTGTTTTTT
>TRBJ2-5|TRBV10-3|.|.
CAIRKEGRGTQYF
TGTGCCATCAGAAAGGAGGGACGGGGGACCCAGTACTTC
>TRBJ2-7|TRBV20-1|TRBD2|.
CSARRPGGYEQYF
TGCAGTGCTAGACGCCCGGGAGGCTACGAGCAGTACTTC
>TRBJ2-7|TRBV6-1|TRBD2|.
CASSRLAGEYEQYF
TGTGCCAGCAGCAGACTAGCGGGAGAGTACGAGCAGTACTTC